This section outlines one TCR beta chain sequence together with its context. Its antigen is still unknown. No much larger clonotype is one base removed from it; base qualities were not supplied. From cysteine to phenylalanine, the CDR3 is 11 amino acids long. The sequence is cut down to CDR3 DNA, 33 bases in frame from base 1. CDR1 and CDR2, looked up from the germline V gene (reference sequence), are MNHEY and SMNVEV. Trimming costs V 4 bases and J 9 bases, and their ends lie 8 bases apart. The data were taken from a study of T-cell memory formation after mild COVID-19 (dated by TCRdb to about 2021). Context from the whole study: Most TCR sequence clusters were specific to one of the two donors. T-cell clones expanding and contracting after mild COVID-19 in a couple of donors were tracked by longitudinal TCRalpha and TCRbeta repertoire sequencing. Two young, previously healthy adult volunteers, one female and one male, were included in the cohort.

The instrument was an Illumina NovaSeq 6000. TCRalpha and TCRbeta cDNA libraries were constructed by 5'RACE with constant-segment primers, with sample barcodes and unique molecular identifiers being introduced. RNA was extracted from every sample with Trizol reagent. The libraries were amplified in two PCR steps, and the second step added a second sample barcode and Illumina TruSeq adapters. Sequencing of libraries was performed on an Illumina NovaSeq with 2 x 150 bp paired-end reads. The study's processing was this. With migec v1.2.7, reads were demultiplexed and then collapsed into UMI-guided consensus sequences. Using mixcr v2.1.11, UMI consensuses were aligned to TRA and TRB V and J templates and then assembled into clonotypes. A clonotype was counted as expanded or contracted only when both edgeR and NoisET called the clonotype significant, with the noise models trained on biological replicates. For edgeR calls, the cutoffs were a false discovery rate-adjusted p below 0.01 and a log2 fold-change threshold of 1. PCA with hierarchical clustering of max-normalized trajectories of the 1000 most abundant clonotypes was used as exploratory dynamics analysis. Separately sequenced CD4+ and CD8+ repertoires were used to assign a CD4 or CD8 phenotype to each responding clone. TCRdb redid the processing of the public reads, applying fastp at Q25 and MiXCR, and retained in-frame beta chains. Here each entry gathers all rows of one CDR3 protein and keeps the most common genes and DNA. The V and J calls follow TCRdb's processing rather than the paper's. A total of 450,000 or so distinct CDR3 sequences appear in this sample, 20% of them only once. The ten largest account for around 8.4% of the sample.

Beyond this particular receptor, the publication reports: Clones that contracted from day 15 to 85 showed balanced CD4/CD8 phenotypes, whereas a second wave of clones that expanded from day 15 to 37 leaned towards CD4+. Whether the second-wave clones peaking on day 37 were SARS-CoV-2 specific was not confirmed. Contracting CD4+ clones were located mainly in the CM and EM memory subsets, whereas CD8+ clones were found to be enriched in EMRA. Some responding clones were found in pre-infection memory, which suggests that pre-existing cross-reactive memory T cells took part in the SARS-CoV-2 response. The study included only a couple of mild cases, and larger cohorts that include severe cases with pre-infection samples were judged to be necessary.

Ficoll-Paque density gradient centrifugation was used to isolate PBMCs. The sequence was obtained from an adult woman who had mild COVID-19 (a few samples of this study predate the infection). The sample titles of this study are shuffled in the database, so cell type and time point are left out; the donor was told from shared clones. The sequence joins TRBV27 to TRBJ2-3, with the D gene too uncertain to name. Material for sequencing was PBMCs or a T cell subset sorted from them (not recorded which). DNA sequence: TGTGCCAGCAGTTCCCCCGGGACGCAGTATTTT. This translates into CASSSPGTQYF.